The rows below give T cell receptor beta chains drawn from one sample of a study of T-cell memory formation after mild COVID-19. Via MiXCR, TCRdb re-called the 5' RACE reads, giving one row per CDR3 protein. The repertoire consists of 250,000 to 300,000 distinct CDR3 sequences, with under 20% occurring once and the leading ten covering approximately 25%. Sequenced sample: PBMCs or a T cell subset sorted from them (not recorded which). These receptors all come from a man between 18 and 35 years old who had mild COVID-19 (a few samples of this study predate the infection). Cell type and time point are not known. Both conserved end residues are part of each CDR3. Each record gives: J gene, clone size, D gene, V gene, CDR3 DNA, CDR3 protein. A D gene is named only where the DNA matches it firmly. Not all rows give a size; the values are once, few, many and, for expanded clones, a class.

j_gene: TRBJ2-2
abundance: NA
d_gene: TRBD1
v_gene: TRBV11-2
CDR3nt: TGTGCCAGCAGCCCGAAAGGACAGGTCACGAACACCGGGGAGCTGTTTTTT
CDR3aa: CASSPKGQVTNTGELFF

j_gene: TRBJ2-1
abundance: NA
d_gene: TRBD2
v_gene: TRBV9
CDR3nt: TGTGCCAGCAGCGTAGTAGGAGCGGGGTCTCTGCGCAATGAGCAGTTCTTC
CDR3aa: CASSVVGAGSLRNEQFF

j_gene: TRBJ2-3
abundance: few
d_gene: NA
v_gene: TRBV7-2
CDR3nt: TGTGCCAGCAGCTTAGGGGGGGCTGGTTCTGCAGATACGCAGTATTTT
CDR3aa: CASSLGGAGSADTQYF

j_gene: TRBJ2-1
abundance: NA
d_gene: TRBD1
v_gene: TRBV7-9
CDR3nt: TGTGCCAGCAGCAACGCAGGACAGGGGCGCTACAATGAGCAGTTCTTC
CDR3aa: CASSNAGQGRYNEQFF

j_gene: TRBJ1-5
abundance: NA
d_gene: NA
v_gene: TRBV20-1
CDR3nt: TGCAGTGCTAGAGATACCGTAGGGGGGGCTGTCACCCATCAGCCCCAGCATTTT
CDR3aa: CSARDTVGGAVTHQPQHF

j_gene: TRBJ1-1
abundance: few
d_gene: TRBD1
v_gene: TRBV4-1
CDR3nt: TGCGCCAGCAGCCAAGGAGTGGTGACAGGGGTGAACACTGAAGCTTTCTTT
CDR3aa: CASSQGVVTGVNTEAFF

j_gene: TRBJ2-5
abundance: few
d_gene: NA
v_gene: TRBV12-3/TRBV12-4
CDR3nt: TGTGCCAGCAGTTTTGTGTCCAACCAAGAGACCCAGTACTTC
CDR3aa: CASSFVSNQETQYF

j_gene: TRBJ1-5
abundance: NA
d_gene: NA
v_gene: TRBV18
CDR3nt: TGTGCCAGCTCACCGGGCGGTCCCCAGCATTTT
CDR3aa: CASSPGGPQHF

j_gene: TRBJ2-1
abundance: NA
d_gene: NA
v_gene: TRBV7-9
CDR3nt: TGTGCCAGCAGCTTACAGCGGCAGGTCGGCGGTGAGCAGTTCTTC
CDR3aa: CASSLQRQVGGEQFF

j_gene: TRBJ2-7
abundance: NA
d_gene: TRBD2
v_gene: TRBV2
CDR3nt: TGTGCCAGCAGTGAACGATCGAGCGGGGCCTACGAGCAGTACTTC
CDR3aa: CASSERSSGAYEQYF

j_gene: TRBJ2-3
abundance: NA
d_gene: NA
v_gene: TRBV19
CDR3nt: TGTGCCATCAGTAAACGGCAATTGGATACGCAGTATTTT
CDR3aa: CAISKRQLDTQYF

j_gene: TRBJ1-2
abundance: few
d_gene: NA
v_gene: TRBV7-9
CDR3nt: TGTGCCAGCAGCTTAGTTAGTACAGCGAATGGCTACACCTTC
CDR3aa: CASSLVSTANGYTF

j_gene: TRBJ1-5
abundance: few
d_gene: NA
v_gene: TRBV2
CDR3nt: TGTGCCAGCAGATCGGACGGATTCAATCAGCCCCAGCATTTT
CDR3aa: CASRSDGFNQPQHF

j_gene: TRBJ2-5
abundance: NA
d_gene: TRBD2
v_gene: TRBV4-1
CDR3nt: TGCGCCACCACCCCGGGGACTAGCGGGGTCCAAGAGACCCAGTACTTC
CDR3aa: CATTPGTSGVQETQYF

j_gene: TRBJ2-2
abundance: few
d_gene: NA
v_gene: TRBV12-3/TRBV12-4
CDR3nt: TGTGCCAGCAGTGATACGGGACAAAGTGGAATCGGGGAGCTGTTTTTT
CDR3aa: CASSDTGQSGIGELFF

j_gene: TRBJ1-6
abundance: NA
d_gene: TRBD1
v_gene: TRBV27
CDR3nt: TGTGCCAGCAGCCGGGAACGGACAGGGGGCGTAGATAATTCACCCCTCCACTTT
CDR3aa: CASSRERTGGVDNSPLHF

j_gene: TRBJ1-5
abundance: NA
d_gene: NA
v_gene: TRBV6-2/TRBV6-3
CDR3nt: TGTGCCAGCAGTTCGACTCGGACGCCCCAGCATTTT
CDR3aa: CASSSTRTPQHF

j_gene: TRBJ1-5
abundance: NA
d_gene: NA
v_gene: TRBV6-5
CDR3nt: TGTGCCAGCAGTCCCGCGATGTCACAGCCCCAGCATTTT
CDR3aa: CASSPAMSQPQHF

j_gene: TRBJ1-2
abundance: NA
d_gene: TRBD1
v_gene: TRBV2
CDR3nt: TGTGCCAGCAGTGAGATGGGGACAGACTATGGCTACACCTTC
CDR3aa: CASSEMGTDYGYTF

j_gene: TRBJ2-1
abundance: few
d_gene: TRBD2
v_gene: TRBV29-1
CDR3nt: TGCAGCGTTGGTCTAGCGGACTTCAATGAGCAGTTCTTC
CDR3aa: CSVGLADFNEQFF

j_gene: TRBJ2-3
abundance: NA
d_gene: NA
v_gene: TRBV6-2/TRBV6-3
CDR3nt: TGTGCCAGCGCGGACATCACAGATACGCAGTATTTT
CDR3aa: CASADITDTQYF

j_gene: TRBJ2-3
abundance: many
d_gene: NA
v_gene: TRBV7-2
CDR3nt: TGTGCCAGCAGCTCGAGGGGAAGCACAGATACGCAGTATTTT
CDR3aa: CASSSRGSTDTQYF

j_gene: TRBJ1-1
abundance: few
d_gene: NA
v_gene: TRBV12-3/TRBV12-4
CDR3nt: TGTGCCAGCGGCGGCCAGGGGCCCTGGGGCACTGAAGCTTTCTTT
CDR3aa: CASGGQGPWGTEAFF

j_gene: TRBJ2-7
abundance: NA
d_gene: NA
v_gene: TRBV20-1
CDR3nt: TGCAGTGCTAGCCATAGCAGGGGCTACGAGCAGTACTTC
CDR3aa: CSASHSRGYEQYF

j_gene: TRBJ2-6
abundance: NA
d_gene: NA
v_gene: TRBV6-5
CDR3nt: TGTGCCAGCAGTTACTCGAGAAGGGCTGGGGCCAACGTCCTGACTTTC
CDR3aa: CASSYSRRAGANVLTF

j_gene: TRBJ2-1
abundance: few
d_gene: TRBD2
v_gene: TRBV3-1
CDR3nt: TGTGCCAGCAGCCAAGTTATCGGGGGGTCCTACAATGAGCAGTTCTTC
CDR3aa: CASSQVIGGSYNEQFF

j_gene: TRBJ2-5
abundance: many
d_gene: NA
v_gene: TRBV7-2
CDR3nt: TGTGCCAGCAGCCCGACAGGAGAGACCCAGTACTTC
CDR3aa: CASSPTGETQYF

j_gene: TRBJ2-5
abundance: few
d_gene: NA
v_gene: TRBV12-3/TRBV12-4
CDR3nt: TGTGCCAGCAGTCAAAACAACGGCGAGACCCAGTACTTC
CDR3aa: CASSQNNGETQYF

j_gene: TRBJ1-5
abundance: few
d_gene: NA
v_gene: TRBV29-1
CDR3nt: TGCAGCGTTGGTCAAGGGGGCAATCAGCCCCAGCATTTT
CDR3aa: CSVGQGGNQPQHF

j_gene: TRBJ2-5
abundance: once
d_gene: TRBD2
v_gene: TRBV5-4
CDR3nt: TGTGCCAGCAGCCTTCGGACTAGCGGGGGGGAGACCCAGTACTTC
CDR3aa: CASSLRTSGGETQYF

j_gene: TRBJ1-1
abundance: few
d_gene: NA
v_gene: TRBV7-2
CDR3nt: TGTGCCAGCAGCCCTTTTCTGATGAACACTGAAGCTTTCTTT
CDR3aa: CASSPFLMNTEAFF

j_gene: TRBJ1-1
abundance: NA
d_gene: TRBD1
v_gene: TRBV7-2
CDR3nt: TGTGCCAGCAGCGCCTACCCAGGGGGCACTGAAGCTTTCTTT
CDR3aa: CASSAYPGGTEAFF

j_gene: TRBJ2-7
abundance: NA
d_gene: NA
v_gene: TRBV7-2
CDR3nt: TGTGCCAGCAGCTTAAGACGTTCCTACGAGCAGTACTTC
CDR3aa: CASSLRRSYEQYF

j_gene: TRBJ2-3
abundance: few
d_gene: NA
v_gene: TRBV27
CDR3nt: TGTGCCAGCAGAAAGACTAGCACAGATACGCAGTATTTT
CDR3aa: CASRKTSTDTQYF

j_gene: TRBJ2-1
abundance: NA
d_gene: TRBD2
v_gene: TRBV6-5
CDR3nt: TGTGCCAGCAAGGTGCCGGGGGGGAGCTCCTACAATGAGCAGTTCTTC
CDR3aa: CASKVPGGSSYNEQFF

j_gene: TRBJ2-5
abundance: NA
d_gene: TRBD2
v_gene: TRBV2
CDR3nt: TGTGCCAGCAGTGAGTCGGGGGGGAGACAAGAGACCCAGTACTTC
CDR3aa: CASSESGGRQETQYF

j_gene: TRBJ2-1
abundance: few
d_gene: TRBD1
v_gene: TRBV29-1
CDR3nt: TGCAGCGTTGAAGAAGGTCACAGGGGATCCTACAATGAGCAGTTCTTC
CDR3aa: CSVEEGHRGSYNEQFF

j_gene: TRBJ1-2
abundance: few
d_gene: NA
v_gene: TRBV6-6
CDR3nt: TGTGCCAGCAGTACGACAAGGCTCGATGGCTACACCTTC
CDR3aa: CASSTTRLDGYTF

j_gene: TRBJ1-6
abundance: NA
d_gene: NA
v_gene: TRBV15
CDR3nt: TGTGCCACCAGCAGAGATTTAACGGGTTCACCCCTCCACTTT
CDR3aa: CATSRDLTGSPLHF

j_gene: TRBJ1-1
abundance: many
d_gene: TRBD1
v_gene: TRBV13
CDR3nt: TGTGCCAGCAGCCGGAGGACAGGGGGATTGAACACTGAAGCTTTCTTT
CDR3aa: CASSRRTGGLNTEAFF

j_gene: TRBJ2-5
abundance: NA
d_gene: NA
v_gene: TRBV9
CDR3nt: TGTGCCAGCAGCGTGGGACGGACGGAGACCCAGTACTTC
CDR3aa: CASSVGRTETQYF

j_gene: TRBJ2-1
abundance: NA
d_gene: TRBD1
v_gene: TRBV24-1
CDR3nt: TGTGCCACCAGTGATTTTGGCAGGGGGAGCAATGAGCAGTTCTTC
CDR3aa: CATSDFGRGSNEQFF

j_gene: TRBJ2-3
abundance: few
d_gene: NA
v_gene: TRBV5-5
CDR3nt: TGTGCCAGCGCGGGGCCTAACACAGATACGCAGTATTTT
CDR3aa: CASAGPNTDTQYF

j_gene: TRBJ2-7
abundance: NA
d_gene: NA
v_gene: TRBV5-1
CDR3nt: TGCGCCAGCAGCTTGGGGAGTACGGCGGGAACGATATACGAGCAGTACTTC
CDR3aa: CASSLGSTAGTIYEQYF

j_gene: TRBJ1-6
abundance: NA
d_gene: TRBD1
v_gene: TRBV4-1
CDR3nt: TGCGCCAGCAGCCAAGGGGACAGCGGATGGGATTCACCCCTCCACTTT
CDR3aa: CASSQGDSGWDSPLHF

j_gene: TRBJ1-1
abundance: once
d_gene: NA
v_gene: TRBV7-9
CDR3nt: TGTGCCAGCGGTCGGGTCGCTGAAGCTTTCTTT
CDR3aa: CASGRVAEAFF

j_gene: TRBJ2-7
abundance: many
d_gene: NA
v_gene: TRBV15
CDR3nt: TGTGCCACCAGCCAAACCGGGCGAAGCTCCTACGAGCAGTACTTC
CDR3aa: CATSQTGRSSYEQYF

j_gene: TRBJ1-5
abundance: NA
d_gene: TRBD1
v_gene: TRBV18
CDR3nt: TGTGCCAGCTCACCACCGACAGGGGCGGTCAATCAGCCCCAGCATTTT
CDR3aa: CASSPPTGAVNQPQHF

j_gene: TRBJ2-2
abundance: many
d_gene: TRBD1
v_gene: TRBV11-2
CDR3nt: TGTGCCAGCAGCCCTCCAGGGGGACGGCGCACCGGGGAGCTGTTTTTT
CDR3aa: CASSPPGGRRTGELFF

j_gene: TRBJ2-3
abundance: NA
d_gene: NA
v_gene: TRBV7-9
CDR3nt: TGTGCCAGCAGCTTAACTACTAGCACAGATACGCAGTATTTT
CDR3aa: CASSLTTSTDTQYF

j_gene: TRBJ2-5
abundance: NA
d_gene: TRBD1
v_gene: TRBV25-1
CDR3nt: TGTGCCAGCAGCGAAGCCGGACAGGGGGCTCAAGAGACCCAGTACTTC
CDR3aa: CASSEAGQGAQETQYF

j_gene: TRBJ2-3
abundance: few
d_gene: NA
v_gene: TRBV6-5
CDR3nt: TGTGCCAGCAAAAGGACCAGGACGGACACAGATACGCAGTATTTT
CDR3aa: CASKRTRTDTDTQYF

j_gene: TRBJ1-2
abundance: NA
d_gene: TRBD1
v_gene: TRBV19
CDR3nt: TGTGCCAGTAGTCCCGGGACAGGGAGGCATGGCTACACCTTC
CDR3aa: CASSPGTGRHGYTF

j_gene: TRBJ2-7
abundance: NA
d_gene: NA
v_gene: TRBV2
CDR3nt: TGTGCCAGCAAGGTCTTCTCCTACGAGCAGTACTTC
CDR3aa: CASKVFSYEQYF

j_gene: TRBJ2-2
abundance: many
d_gene: NA
v_gene: TRBV6-2/TRBV6-3
CDR3nt: TGTGCCAGCAGTCCAGCCGCGTACACCGGGGAGCTGTTTTTT
CDR3aa: CASSPAAYTGELFF